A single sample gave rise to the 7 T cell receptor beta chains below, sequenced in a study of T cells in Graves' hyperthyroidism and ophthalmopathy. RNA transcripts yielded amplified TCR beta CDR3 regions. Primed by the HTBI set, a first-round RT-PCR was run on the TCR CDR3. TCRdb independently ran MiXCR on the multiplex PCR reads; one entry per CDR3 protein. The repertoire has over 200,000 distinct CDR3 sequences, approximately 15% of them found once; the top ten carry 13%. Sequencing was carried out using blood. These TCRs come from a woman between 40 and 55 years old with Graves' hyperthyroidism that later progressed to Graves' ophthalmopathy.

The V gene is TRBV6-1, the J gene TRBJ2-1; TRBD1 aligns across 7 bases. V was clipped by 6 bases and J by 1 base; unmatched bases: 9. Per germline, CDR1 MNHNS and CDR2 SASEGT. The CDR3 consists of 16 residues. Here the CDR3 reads CASSSTLQGSYNEQFF. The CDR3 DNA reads TGTGCCAGCAGCAGTACCCTACAGGGGTCCTACAATGAGCAGTTCTTC.

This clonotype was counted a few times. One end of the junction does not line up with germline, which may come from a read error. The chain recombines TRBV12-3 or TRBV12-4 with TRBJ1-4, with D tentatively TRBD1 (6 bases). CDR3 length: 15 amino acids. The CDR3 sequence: CANSLEGQGLEKLFF. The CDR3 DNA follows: TGTGCCAACAGTTTGGAGGGACAAGGTTTAGAAAAACTGTTTTTT.

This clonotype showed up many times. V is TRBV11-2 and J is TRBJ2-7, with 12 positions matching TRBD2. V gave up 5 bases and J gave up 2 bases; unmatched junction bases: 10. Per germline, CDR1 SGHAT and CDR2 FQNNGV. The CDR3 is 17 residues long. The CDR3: CASSRTRTSGAPYEQYF. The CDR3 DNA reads TGTGCCAGCAGCCGCACGCGGACTAGCGGGGCTCCCTACGAGCAGTACTTC.

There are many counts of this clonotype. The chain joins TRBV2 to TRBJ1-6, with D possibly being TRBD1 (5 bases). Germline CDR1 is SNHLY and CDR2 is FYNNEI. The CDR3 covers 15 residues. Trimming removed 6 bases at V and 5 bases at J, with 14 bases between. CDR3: CASRSIAGNNSPLHF. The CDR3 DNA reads TGTGCCAGCAGGTCTATCGCAGGGAATAATTCACCCCTCCACTTT.

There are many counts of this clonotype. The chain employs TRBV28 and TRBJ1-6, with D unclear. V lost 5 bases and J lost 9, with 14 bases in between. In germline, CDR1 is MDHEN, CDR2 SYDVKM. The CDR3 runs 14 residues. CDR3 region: CASSLTTWISPLHF. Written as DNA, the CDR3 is TGTGCCAGCAGTCTCACTACATGGATTTCACCCCTCCACTTT.

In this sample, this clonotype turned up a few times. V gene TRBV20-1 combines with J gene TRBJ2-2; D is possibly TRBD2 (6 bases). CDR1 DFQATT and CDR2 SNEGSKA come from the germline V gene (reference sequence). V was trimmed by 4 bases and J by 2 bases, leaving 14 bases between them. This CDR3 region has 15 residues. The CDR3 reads CSAKIGGANTGELFF. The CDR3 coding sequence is TGCAGTGCTAAAATTGGCGGGGCTAACACCGGGGAGCTGTTTTTT.

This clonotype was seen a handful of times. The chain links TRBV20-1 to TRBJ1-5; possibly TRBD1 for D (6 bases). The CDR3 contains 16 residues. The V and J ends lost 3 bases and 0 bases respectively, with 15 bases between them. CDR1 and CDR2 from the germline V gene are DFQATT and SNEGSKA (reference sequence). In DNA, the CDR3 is TGCAGTGCTAGTGGGGGCAGAACGTATAGCAATCAGCCCCAGCATTTT. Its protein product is CSASGGRTYSNQPQHF.